This TCR beta chain appears in the sequencing data of a study of blood T cell repertoires in COVID-19. Germline lookup yields CDR1 SGHNT and CDR2 YYREEE (reference sequence). CDR3 length: 16 amino acids. V shed 4 bases and J shed 8 bases, with 22 bases lying between them. Generated by immunoSEQ multiplex PCR, the TCRdb table keeps only in-frame clones and is missing some. This sample has 50,000 or so clones, with 75% to 90% found just once. Sequenced material: peripheral blood. The clonotype originates from a human donor in a cohort sampled during active COVID-19. V usage is TRBV5-4 and J usage is TRBJ2-4, with D perhaps matching TRBD1 (6 bases). CDR3 coding DNA: TGTGCCAGCAGCCTTAGAGACCAGGGGCCAGGGTACATTCAGTACTTC. As protein: CASSLRDQGPGYIQYF.